The rows below give T cell receptor beta chains drawn from one sample of a study of control samples from healthy donors and cancer patients. Produced via immunoSEQ multiplex PCR; TCRdb's table is partial and in-frame only. This sample has about 110,000 clones, with under 90% found just once. Sequenced sample: blood. These receptors originate from a woman in her forties or fifties in good health. The CDR3 runs from the conserved cysteine through the conserved F or W. The order of the fields is V gene, D gene, J gene, clone size, CDR3 protein, CDR3 DNA. The D gene is left open where the match is weak. Rows give clone size only sometimes, using once, few, many, or a class for an expanded clone.

v_gene: TRBV5-1
d_gene: NA
j_gene: TRBJ2-7
abundance: NA
CDR3aa: CASSLKPGTESYEQYF
CDR3nt: TGCGCCAGCAGCTTGAAACCCGGGACCGAGTCCTACGAGCAGTACTTC

v_gene: TRBV7-7
d_gene: NA
j_gene: TRBJ1-1
abundance: NA
CDR3aa: CASSPIGGKLNTEAFF
CDR3nt: TGTGCTAGCAGCCCAATAGGGGGAAAATTGAACACTGAAGCTTTCTTT

v_gene: TRBV6-5
d_gene: NA
j_gene: TRBJ2-1
abundance: NA
CDR3aa: CASRSGPHNEQFF
CDR3nt: TGTGCCAGCAGATCCGGGCCTCACAATGAGCAGTTCTTC

v_gene: TRBV2
d_gene: TRBD1
j_gene: TRBJ2-7
abundance: few
CDR3aa: CASSILQGAGVYEQYF
CDR3nt: TGTGCCAGCAGTATTCTACAGGGGGCCGGTGTATACGAGCAGTACTTC

v_gene: TRBV5-5
d_gene: NA
j_gene: TRBJ1-3
abundance: NA
CDR3aa: CASREGAGNTIYF
CDR3nt: TGTGCCAGCAGGGAGGGCGCTGGAAACACCATATATTTT

v_gene: TRBV20-1
d_gene: NA
j_gene: TRBJ2-7
abundance: NA
CDR3aa: CSASNQGQDGQYF
CDR3nt: TGCAGTGCGAGTAACCAGGGGCAGGATGGGCAGTACTTC

v_gene: TRBV2
d_gene: NA
j_gene: TRBJ1-2
abundance: NA
CDR3aa: CACQEGEGQIGGYTF
CDR3nt: TGTGCCTGCCAAGAGGGGGAAGGTCAGATCGGCGGCTACACCTTC

v_gene: TRBV5-6
d_gene: TRBD1
j_gene: TRBJ1-2
abundance: NA
CDR3aa: CASSAGQNYGYTF
CDR3nt: TGTGCCAGCAGCGCGGGACAGAACTATGGCTACACCTTC

v_gene: TRBV6-5
d_gene: TRBD1
j_gene: TRBJ1-2
abundance: NA
CDR3aa: CASRGQGADGYTF
CDR3nt: TGTGCCAGCAGGGGACAGGGGGCCGATGGCTACACCTTC

v_gene: TRBV5-1
d_gene: TRBD1
j_gene: TRBJ2-7
abundance: NA
CDR3aa: CASSLKGQGIINEQYF
CDR3nt: TGCGCCAGCAGCTTGAAAGGACAGGGGATAATCAACGAGCAGTACTTC

v_gene: TRBV7-9
d_gene: NA
j_gene: TRBJ1-5
abundance: NA
CDR3aa: CASSLANQPQHF
CDR3nt: TGTGCCAGCAGCTTAGCCAATCAGCCCCAGCATTTT

v_gene: TRBV7-8
d_gene: NA
j_gene: TRBJ1-1
abundance: NA
CDR3aa: CASNRLGEGDTEAFF
CDR3nt: TGTGCCAGCAACCGGTTGGGGGAGGGGGACACTGAAGCTTTCTTT

v_gene: TRBV10-3
d_gene: TRBD1
j_gene: TRBJ1-1
abundance: NA
CDR3aa: CAVRQGAGEAFF
CDR3nt: TGTGCCGTCAGACAGGGGGCTGGTGAAGCTTTCTTT

v_gene: TRBV29-1
d_gene: TRBD1
j_gene: TRBJ1-2
abundance: NA
CDR3aa: CSVVTGEGYTF
CDR3nt: TGCAGCGTCGTGACAGGGGAGGGCTACACCTTC

v_gene: TRBV30
d_gene: TRBD1
j_gene: TRBJ1-1
abundance: once
CDR3aa: CAWRGDRGVTEAFF
CDR3nt: TGTGCCTGGAGGGGGGACAGGGGCGTCACTGAAGCTTTCTTT

v_gene: TRBV27
d_gene: NA
j_gene: TRBJ1-6
abundance: NA
CDR3aa: CATRFMVANSPLHF
CDR3nt: TGTGCCACCCGTTTTATGGTGGCGAATTCACCCCTCCACTTT

v_gene: TRBV6-4
d_gene: NA
j_gene: TRBJ1-1
abundance: once
CDR3aa: CASSDGQGRTEAFF
CDR3nt: TGTGCCAGCAGTGATGGGCAGGGGAGAACTGAAGCTTTCTTT

v_gene: TRBV5-1
d_gene: TRBD1
j_gene: TRBJ2-7
abundance: NA
CDR3aa: CASSYDRDSVPYEQYF
CDR3nt: TGCGCCAGCAGCTACGACCGGGACAGTGTTCCCTACGAGCAGTACTTC

v_gene: TRBV15
d_gene: NA
j_gene: TRBJ1-2
abundance: NA
CDR3aa: CATSRGDFGNYGYTF
CDR3nt: TGTGCCACCAGCAGAGGGGACTTTGGTAACTATGGCTACACCTTC

v_gene: TRBV12-3/TRBV12-4
d_gene: NA
j_gene: TRBJ1-1
abundance: once
CDR3aa: CASRMGLRTEAFF
CDR3nt: TGTGCCAGCAGAATGGGACTGAGGACTGAAGCTTTCTTT

v_gene: TRBV5-1
d_gene: NA
j_gene: TRBJ1-6
abundance: NA
CDR3aa: CASSLGGFSSPLHF
CDR3nt: TGCGCCAGCAGCTTGGGTGGGTTTTCATCACCCCTCCACTTT

v_gene: TRBV7-9
d_gene: NA
j_gene: TRBJ2-7
abundance: NA
CDR3aa: CASSLADGVYEQYF
CDR3nt: TGTGCCAGCAGCTTAGCGGACGGGGTCTACGAGCAGTACTTC

v_gene: TRBV6-2/TRBV6-3
d_gene: NA
j_gene: TRBJ1-1
abundance: NA
CDR3aa: CASSLLERMNTEAFF
CDR3nt: TGTGCCAGCAGCCTCCTGGAACGGATGAACACTGAAGCTTTCTTT

v_gene: TRBV12-3/TRBV12-4
d_gene: TRBD1
j_gene: TRBJ1-1
abundance: NA
CDR3aa: CASSLAQGGQAFF
CDR3nt: TGTGCCAGCAGTTTAGCGCAGGGGGGGCAAGCTTTCTTT

v_gene: TRBV5-1
d_gene: NA
j_gene: TRBJ2-2
abundance: NA
CDR3aa: CASSWGRGAGGELFF
CDR3nt: TGCGCCAGCAGTTGGGGAAGGGGCGCAGGCGGGGAGCTGTTTTTT

v_gene: TRBV7-9
d_gene: TRBD1
j_gene: TRBJ1-6
abundance: few
CDR3aa: CASTRGENSPLHF
CDR3nt: TGTGCCAGCACCAGGGGGGAGAATTCACCCCTCCACTTT

v_gene: TRBV29-1
d_gene: NA
j_gene: TRBJ1-1
abundance: once
CDR3aa: CSVGQGGTEAFF
CDR3nt: TGCAGCGTTGGGCAGGGCGGAACTGAAGCTTTCTTT

v_gene: TRBV6-1
d_gene: NA
j_gene: TRBJ1-2
abundance: NA
CDR3aa: CASSEALLTDYGYTF
CDR3nt: TGTGCCAGCAGTGAAGCGCTTCTGACGGACTATGGCTACACCTTC

v_gene: TRBV10-3
d_gene: NA
j_gene: TRBJ2-1
abundance: NA
CDR3aa: CAISDRAATYNEQFF
CDR3nt: TGTGCCATCAGTGACCGAGCCGCCACTTACAATGAGCAGTTCTTC

v_gene: TRBV19
d_gene: TRBD1
j_gene: TRBJ1-1
abundance: once
CDR3aa: CASSLNYGQGNTEAFF
CDR3nt: TGTGCCAGTAGTCTCAACTACGGACAGGGGAACACTGAAGCTTTCTTT

v_gene: TRBV28
d_gene: NA
j_gene: TRBJ2-2
abundance: NA
CDR3aa: CASSFSDTSTGELFF
CDR3nt: TGTGCCAGCAGCTTCTCGGACACTAGTACCGGGGAGCTGTTTTTT

v_gene: TRBV5-6
d_gene: NA
j_gene: TRBJ2-2
abundance: NA
CDR3aa: CASRRDRVAGELFF
CDR3nt: TGTGCCAGCAGGAGGGACCGCGTGGCGGGGGAGCTGTTTTTT

v_gene: TRBV6-5
d_gene: NA
j_gene: TRBJ1-3
abundance: NA
CDR3aa: CASSYSLTPPGNTIYF
CDR3nt: TGTGCCAGCAGTTACTCATTGACACCTCCTGGAAACACCATATATTTT

v_gene: TRBV5-1
d_gene: NA
j_gene: TRBJ1-4
abundance: few
CDR3aa: CASSLTGPPNEKLFF
CDR3nt: TGCGCCAGCAGCCTGACGGGACCGCCTAATGAAAAACTGTTTTTT

v_gene: TRBV28
d_gene: NA
j_gene: TRBJ2-3
abundance: NA
CDR3aa: CASSVLQGRADTQYF
CDR3nt: TGTGCCAGCAGTGTCCTTCAGGGTCGGGCAGATACGCAGTATTTT

v_gene: TRBV10-3
d_gene: TRBD1
j_gene: TRBJ2-2
abundance: NA
CDR3aa: CAIRSGTGDTGELFF
CDR3nt: TGTGCCATCAGGTCCGGGACAGGGGACACCGGGGAGCTGTTTTTT

v_gene: TRBV19
d_gene: TRBD1
j_gene: TRBJ1-2
abundance: NA
CDR3aa: CASSRLRGLNYGYTF
CDR3nt: TGTGCCAGTAGTCGTCTCAGGGGGCTAAACTATGGCTACACCTTC

v_gene: TRBV5-5
d_gene: NA
j_gene: TRBJ1-2
abundance: NA
CDR3aa: CASSPSRSLNYGYTF
CDR3nt: TGTGCCAGCAGCCCCTCAAGGAGTTTGAACTATGGCTACACCTTC

v_gene: TRBV10-3
d_gene: NA
j_gene: TRBJ1-1
abundance: NA
CDR3aa: CAISETGPTEAFF
CDR3nt: TGTGCCATCAGTGAGACAGGGCCGACTGAAGCTTTCTTT

v_gene: TRBV12-2
d_gene: NA
j_gene: TRBJ1-5
abundance: NA
CDR3aa: CASRLMRTATNQPQHF
CDR3nt: TGTGCAAGTCGCTTAATGAGGACAGCAACCAATCAGCCCCAGCATTTT

v_gene: TRBV2
d_gene: NA
j_gene: TRBJ1-2
abundance: NA
CDR3aa: CASSAEADVSLNYGYTF
CDR3nt: TGTGCCAGCAGTGCAGAGGCAGATGTCTCCTTGAACTATGGCTACACCTTC

v_gene: TRBV16
d_gene: NA
j_gene: TRBJ2-4
abundance: NA
CDR3aa: CASSQGVVGIQYF
CDR3nt: TGTGCCAGCAGCCAAGGGGTGGTTGGCATTCAGTACTTC

v_gene: TRBV4-3
d_gene: NA
j_gene: TRBJ1-4
abundance: NA
CDR3aa: CASSQDLARSITNEKLFF
CDR3nt: TGCGCCAGCAGCCAAGATTTAGCCAGGTCTATAACTAATGAAAAACTGTTTTTT

v_gene: TRBV4-2
d_gene: NA
j_gene: TRBJ2-7
abundance: NA
CDR3aa: CASSPVSGGGNEQYF
CDR3nt: TGTGCCAGCAGCCCCGTTTCCGGAGGAGGAAATGAGCAGTACTTC

v_gene: TRBV6-1
d_gene: NA
j_gene: TRBJ1-6
abundance: few
CDR3aa: CASSEAYGTGLVRNSPLHF
CDR3nt: TGTGCCAGCAGTGAAGCCTATGGAACAGGGTTAGTGCGGAATTCACCCCTCCACTTT

v_gene: TRBV5-4
d_gene: NA
j_gene: TRBJ2-5
abundance: NA
CDR3aa: CASSLLSDQETQYF
CDR3nt: TGTGCCAGCAGCTTGCTGTCGGACCAAGAGACCCAGTACTTC

v_gene: TRBV27
d_gene: NA
j_gene: TRBJ1-1
abundance: NA
CDR3aa: CASSFSGGNTEAFF
CDR3nt: TGTGCCAGCAGTTTCTCCGGGGGGAACACTGAAGCTTTCTTT

v_gene: TRBV3-1/TRBV3-2
d_gene: TRBD1
j_gene: TRBJ2-1
abundance: NA
CDR3aa: CASSQGVGGALNEQFF
CDR3nt: TGTGCCAGCAGCCAAGGTGTAGGGGGCGCGCTCAATGAGCAGTTCTTC

v_gene: TRBV10-3
d_gene: NA
j_gene: TRBJ2-7
abundance: NA
CDR3aa: CAISDPGTDKTYEQYF
CDR3nt: TGTGCCATCAGTGATCCCGGGACTGACAAGACCTACGAGCAGTACTTC

v_gene: TRBV20-1
d_gene: NA
j_gene: TRBJ1-1
abundance: NA
CDR3aa: CSASGGITEAFF
CDR3nt: TGCAGTGCTAGTGGGGGGATCACTGAAGCTTTCTTT